This T cell receptor (beta chain) originates from a study of blood T cells in healthy people across ages. In germline, CDR1 is DFQATT, CDR2 SNEGSKA (reference sequence). The CDR3 runs 15 residues. V was pared by 6 bases and J by 3 bases, with 11 bases of the junction left unmatched. A sample-barcoded 5' primer and a J-beta primer mix were used in a second PCR of about 7 to 12 cycles. TCRdb redid the calling of the 5' RACE reads with MiXCR, one entry per CDR3 protein. The sample yields fewer than 2 million distinct CDR3 sequences, more than 35% seen once. This chain uses TRBV20-1 with TRBJ2-3, with 8 nucleotides matching TRBD2. Sequenced material: blood. This receptor was obtained from a human donor in good health. For the CDR3, the DNA is TGCAGTGCCGGGGGGGATCCGTCGGGTACAGATACGCAGTATTTT. This translates into CSAGGDPSGTDTQYF.